Listed here are 6 T cell receptor beta chains from one sample, sequenced in a study of T cell responses to AZD1222 COVID-19 vaccine. The assay was immunoSEQ multiplex PCR, and TCRdb's table has in-frame clones only and misses some. The sample includes around 120,000 clones, around 93% of them seen just once. Sequenced here: peripheral blood, sampled on day 0 of AZD1222 vaccination. These receptors originate from an adult in good health.

The rearrangement joins TRBV7-9 to TRBJ2-3; D is perhaps TRBD2 (6 bases). Trimming took 5 bases from V and 2 from J, leaving 11 bases between them. This CDR3 is 14 amino acids long. In germline, CDR1 is SEHNR, CDR2 FQNEAQ (reference sequence). This CDR3 is CASSLGLLTDTQYF. As DNA, the CDR3 is TGTGCCAGCAGCCTAGGACTACTCACAGATACGCAGTATTTT.

The chain uses TRBV6-5 and TRBJ2-7; perhaps TRBD2 as D (5 bases). Trimming took off 4 bases at V and 0 bases at J, with 13 bases between the two ends. Germline V gene data show CDR1 as MNHEY and CDR2 as SVGAGI. This CDR3 has 15 residues. CDR3 protein: CASSFFQRGSYEQYF. As DNA, the CDR3 is TGTGCCAGCAGTTTTTTTCAACGGGGCTCCTACGAGCAGTACTTC.

The rearrangement links TRBV5-1 to TRBJ1-1; D gene uncertain. This CDR3 has 17 amino acids. CDR1 and CDR2 from the germline V gene are SGHRS and YFSETQ. Trimming stripped 0 bases from V and 3 bases from J, with 18 bases between. The CDR3 here is CASSLGYGSTRDTEAFF. CDR3 DNA sequence: TGCGCCAGCAGCTTGGGTTACGGTTCAACTCGGGACACTGAAGCTTTCTTT.

The chain has TRBV5-6 and TRBJ2-1, with 12 nucleotides matching TRBD1. The CDR3 totals 18 residues. Germline V gene lookup returns CDR1 SGHDT and CDR2 YYEEEE. The J segment lost 7 bases and the V segment lost 0 bases, leaving 11 bases of the junction unmatched. This chain's CDR3 is CASSLEGTGGPLGNEQFF. CDR3 nucleotides: TGTGCCAGCAGCTTGGAAGGGACAGGGGGCCCCCTAGGGAATGAGCAGTTCTTC.

The chain has TRBV5-1 and TRBJ1-1; 9 nucleotides match TRBD1. Germline CDR1 is SGHRS and CDR2 is YFSETQ. The CDR3 runs to 15 residues. J was trimmed by 4 bases and V by 1 base; bases with no gene match: 5. CDR3 loop: CASSLYRGPGTEAFF. CDR3 nucleotides: TGCGCCAGCAGCTTGTACAGGGGGCCAGGCACTGAAGCTTTCTTT.

V is TRBV4-1 and J is TRBJ1-1; TRBD1 is a possible D gene (5 bases). The CDR3 covers 14 residues. The V gene lost 7 bases and the J gene lost 4 bases, with 16 bases spanning the gap. In germline, CDR1 is MGHRA, CDR2 YSYEKL. CDR3 residues: CASTSLTVGTEAFF. DNA of the CDR3: TGCGCCAGCACTTCGTTGACAGTGGGCACTGAAGCTTTCTTT.